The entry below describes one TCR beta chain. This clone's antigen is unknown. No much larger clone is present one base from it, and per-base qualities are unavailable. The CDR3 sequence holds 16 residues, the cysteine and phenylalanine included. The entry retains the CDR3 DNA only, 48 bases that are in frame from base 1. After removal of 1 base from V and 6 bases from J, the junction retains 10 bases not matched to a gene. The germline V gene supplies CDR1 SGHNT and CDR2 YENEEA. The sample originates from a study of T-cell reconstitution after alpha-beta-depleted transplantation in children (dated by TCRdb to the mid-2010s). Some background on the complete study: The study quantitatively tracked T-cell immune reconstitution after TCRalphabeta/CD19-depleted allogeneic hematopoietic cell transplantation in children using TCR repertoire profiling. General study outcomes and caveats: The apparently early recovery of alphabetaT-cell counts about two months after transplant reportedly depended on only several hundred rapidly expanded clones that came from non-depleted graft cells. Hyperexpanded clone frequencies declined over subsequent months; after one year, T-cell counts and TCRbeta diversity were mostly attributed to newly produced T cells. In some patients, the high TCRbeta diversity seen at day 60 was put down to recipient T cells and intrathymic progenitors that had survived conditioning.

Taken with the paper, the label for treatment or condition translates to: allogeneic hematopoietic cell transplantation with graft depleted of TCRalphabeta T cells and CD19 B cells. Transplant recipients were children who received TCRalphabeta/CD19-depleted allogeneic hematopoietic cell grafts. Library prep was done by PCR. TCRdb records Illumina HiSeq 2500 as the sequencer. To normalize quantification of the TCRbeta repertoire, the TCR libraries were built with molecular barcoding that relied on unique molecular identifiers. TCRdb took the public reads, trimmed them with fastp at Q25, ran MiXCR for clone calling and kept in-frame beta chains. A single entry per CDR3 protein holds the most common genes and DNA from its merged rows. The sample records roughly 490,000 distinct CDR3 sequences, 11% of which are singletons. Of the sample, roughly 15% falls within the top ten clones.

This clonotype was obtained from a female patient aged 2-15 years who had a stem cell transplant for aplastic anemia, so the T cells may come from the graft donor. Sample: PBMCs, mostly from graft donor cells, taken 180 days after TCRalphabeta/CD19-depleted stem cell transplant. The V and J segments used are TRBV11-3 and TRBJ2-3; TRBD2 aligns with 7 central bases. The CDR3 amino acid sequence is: CASSLGRRELRDTQYF. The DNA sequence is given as TGTGCCAGCAGCTTAGGACGGCGGGAGCTTCGGGATACGCAGTATTTT.